This TCR beta chain was profiled in a study of blood T cell repertoires in COVID-19. Turning to the study itself: The United States, Italy and Spain supplied acute and convalescent COVID-19 samples. Sources were T cells, B-cell-depleted T cells, or PBMCs; the material itself was cDNA or gDNA.

Clones were read by immunoSEQ multiplex PCR, and TCRdb kept only the in-frame ones, dropping some. The sample consists of roughly 150,000 clones, 80% to 90% of them appearing once. The CDR3 runs to 14 residues. V was shortened by 6 bases and J by 0 bases, with 11 bases between the two germline ends. Germline CDR1 MNHEY, CDR2 SVGAGI. The specimen sequenced was peripheral blood. This receptor was taken from a woman in her 70s with acute or convalescent COVID-19. The chain uses TRBV6-5 and TRBJ1-2, with unresolved D. CDR3 loop: CASRPQKANYGYTF. The CDR3 bases are TGTGCCAGCAGACCACAGAAGGCTAACTATGGCTACACCTTC.